The 22 T cell receptor beta chains listed next were all sequenced from one sample in a study of T cells in Graves' hyperthyroidism and ophthalmopathy (dated by TCRdb to the late 2010s). Receptor libraries were prepared by multiplex PCR. TCRdb lists the instrument as Illumina HiSeq 2000. TCR beta CDR3 regions were amplified from RNA transcripts. For the first round of RT-PCR on the TCR CDR3, the HTBI primer set was used together with the Qiagen OneStep RT-PCR kit. TCRdb reprocessing: public reads trimmed at Q25 with fastp, clones called with MiXCR, in-frame beta chains kept. Each entry is one CDR3 protein sequence, shown with its most common DNA and genes. The sample includes over 300,000 distinct CDR3 sequences, with roughly 13% observed a single time. Clones ranked in the top ten supply roughly 9.6% of the sample. The source material was blood. All receptors come from a woman aged 55-70 years with Graves' hyperthyroidism.

The gene calls are TRBV19 and TRBJ1-4; tentative D call: TRBD1 (5 bases). Germline V gene data show CDR1 as LNHDA and CDR2 as SQIVND (reference sequence). This CDR3 has 14 residues. Trimming pared 8 bases from V and 0 bases from J, leaving 10 bases between. This chain's CDR3 is CASGGGATNEKLFF. The CDR3 DNA sequence: TGTGCCAGTGGGGGGGGTGCAACTAATGAAAAACTGTTTTTT.

This clonotype was recorded at least ten times. This chain uses TRBV20-1 with TRBJ2-7; 8 bases line up with TRBD1. The CDR3 extends over 12 amino acids. The germline V gene encodes CDR1 DFQATT and CDR2 SNEGSKA (reference sequence). Unmatched junction bases numbered 3, after V lost 4 bases and J lost 4 bases. The CDR3 DNA follows: TGCAGTGCTAAGGGGACAGGATACGAGCAGTACTTC. This translates into CSAKGTGYEQYF.

This rearrangement joins TRBV4-2 to TRBJ2-5; tentatively, D is TRBD1 or TRBD2 (6 bases each). Germline V gene lookup returns CDR1 LGHNA and CDR2 YNFKEQ. The CDR3 is made up of 16 amino acids. Between the trimmed V and J ends, which lost 0 bases and 5 bases, there was a span of 16 bases. The CDR3 nucleotides are TGTGCCAGCAGCCAAGACATCGCAGGGGAGGAGGAGACCCAGTACTTC. Protein sequence: CASSQDIAGEEETQYF.

This chain uses TRBV19 with TRBJ2-5; tentatively, D is TRBD2 (6 bases). With 2 bases removed from V and 2 bases from J, the gap between germline ends came to 12 bases. Germline CDR1 LNHDA, CDR2 SQIVND (reference sequence). The CDR3 has 15 amino acids. The CDR3 coding sequence is TGTGCCAGTAGTATATCGGGACTCGGTCAAGAGACCCAGTACTTC. Its protein is CASSISGLGQETQYF.

In regard to this clonotype: This may be a read error, as it is one base from a much larger clone. The chain combines TRBV27 with TRBJ2-3; 7 nucleotides agree with TRBD2. V was clipped by 11 bases and J by 0 bases; unmatched bases: 8. CDR3 length equals 14 residues. CDR1 is MNHEY and CDR2 is SMNVEV in the germline V gene (reference sequence). DNA for the CDR3: TGTGCCGGTGCGGGAGTAAGAAGCACAGATACGCAGTATTTT. This translates into CAGAGVRSTDTQYF.

The chain joins TRBV5-4 to TRBJ2-1; the match to TRBD2 covers 7 bases. This CDR3 is 15 amino acids long. Germline V lookup: CDR1 SGHNT, CDR2 YYREEE (reference sequence). V shed 2 bases and J 7 bases; nucleotides not matched to a gene: 9. The CDR3 DNA follows: TGTGCCAGCAGCTTTGTACGGGGAGGGATAAATGAGCAGTTCTTC. Protein sequence: CASSFVRGGINEQFF.

This clonotype was observed a few times. The chain links TRBV6-6 to TRBJ2-5; D not resolved. CDR3 length equals 15 residues. Looked up from germline, CDR1 is MNHNY and CDR2 is SVGAGI (reference sequence). V lost 2 bases and J lost 2, with 12 bases in between. DNA of the CDR3: TGTGCCAGCAGTTACCCGAACAGCAGGCAAGAGACCCAGTACTTC. This gives the protein CASSYPNSRQETQYF.

This clonotype showed up just a few times. The rearrangement uses TRBV9 and TRBJ2-2; 9 nucleotides line up with TRBD2. Germline CDR1 is SGDLS and CDR2 is YYNGEE. J was trimmed by 2 bases and V by 3 bases; bases with no gene match: 11. The CDR3 runs 18 residues. The CDR3 nucleotides are TGTGCCAGCAGCGCACCGGGACTAGCCGCCTTTAACACCGGGGAGCTGTTTTTT. As protein: CASSAPGLAAFNTGELFF.

This sequence joins TRBV29-1 and TRBJ1-5; 9 nucleotides match TRBD1. This CDR3 has 14 amino acids. Per germline, CDR1 SQVTM and CDR2 ANQGSEA. Trimming took 6 bases from V and 5 from J; bases not matched to a gene: 8. The CDR3 loop is CSVGMGQGDQPQHF. As DNA, the CDR3 is TGCAGCGTCGGCATGGGACAGGGCGATCAGCCCCAGCATTTT.

Worth noting for this clonotype: A single base separates this from a much larger clone, so it may be a read error. The genes are TRBV12-3 or TRBV12-4 and TRBJ2-1; TRBD2 matches at 7 bases. This CDR3 is built from 12 residues. CDR3: CTSSPLPGGLFF. CDR3 nucleotide sequence: TGTACCAGCAGCCCCCTTCCGGGAGGCCTGTTCTTC.

Of note for this clonotype: This may stem from a read error, because a much larger clone lies one nucleotide away. This chain connects TRBV6-5 to TRBJ2-2; unclear D gene. CDR3 length equals 14 residues. Germline V CDR1 and CDR2: MNHEY, SVGAGI. CDR3 nucleotides: TGTCCCAGCAGACCAATGGTGAACACCGGGGAGCTGTTTTTT. This codes for CPSRPMVNTGELFF.

This clonotype appeared many times. This chain connects TRBV7-8 to TRBJ1-2, with 7 bases aligning to TRBD1. This CDR3 has 14 amino acids. Germline CDR1 reads SGHVS; CDR2 reads FQNEAQ. V was pared by 0 bases and J by 5 bases, with 3 bases of the junction left unmatched. CDR3 amino acids: CASSLAGTVYGYTF. DNA of the CDR3: TGTGCCAGCAGCTTAGCGGGGACAGTATATGGCTACACCTTC.

The table lists this clonotype with many counts. The genes are TRBV9 and TRBJ2-2, with TRBD1 identical over 7 bases. CDR3 size: 15 residues. Germline assignment: CDR1 SGDLS and CDR2 YYNGEE. V was clipped by 2 bases and J by 1 base; unmatched bases: 2. CDR3 nucleotides: TGTGCCAGCAGCGTCGGACAGGAGAACACCGGGGAGCTGTTTTTT. The encoded protein is CASSVGQENTGELFF.

Many counts were recorded for this clonotype. This chain uses TRBV5-1 with TRBJ1-6; D ambiguous. Germline V gene lookup returns CDR1 SGHRS and CDR2 YFSETQ. V gave up 0 bases and J gave up 10 bases, with 8 bases separating them. The CDR3 spans 13 residues. As DNA, the CDR3 is TGCGCCAGCAGCTTGGCGACGGAATCACCCCTCCACTTT. It translates to CASSLATESPLHF. The full variable domain, its missing parts supplied by reference TRBV5-1 and TRBJ1-6, is KAGVTQTPRYLIKTRGQQVTLSCSPISGHRSVSWYQQTPGQGLQFLFEYFSETQRNKGNFPGRFSGRQFSNSRSEMNVSTLELGDSALYLCASSLATESPLHFGNGTRLTVT.

This clonotype occurred a few times. The chain joins TRBV15 to TRBJ2-1; maybe TRBD2 (7 bases). V gave up 6 bases and J gave up 3 bases, with 9 bases separating them. The CDR3 extends over 13 amino acids. In germline, CDR1 is LNHNV, CDR2 YYDKDF (reference sequence). The CDR3 DNA reads TGTGCCACCAGAGGGGGGGGCTACAATGAGCAGTTCTTC. Protein product: CATRGGGYNEQFF. The full variable domain, rest sourced from reference TRBV15 and TRBJ2-1, is DAMVIQNPRYQVTQFGKPVTLSCSQTLNHNVMYWYQQKSSQAPKLLFHYYDKDFNNEADTPDNFQSRRPNTSFCFLDIRSPGLGDTAMYLCATRGGGYNEQFFGPGTRLTVL.

As for this clonotype: At one of its ends the junction is not consistent with the germline gene, which may arise from a read error. The chain is built from TRBV11-2 and TRBJ2-7, with 14 bases that match TRBD2. The length of the CDR3 is 16 residues. Looked up from germline, CDR1 is SGHAT and CDR2 is FQNNGV. The CDR3 protein is CASSPAGLAGGYEQYF. CDR3 coding DNA: TGTGCCAGTAGTCCGGCAGGACTAGCGGGAGGCTACGAGCAATACTTC.

This chain links TRBV4-1 with TRBJ2-7; a weak D match, TRBD2 (6 bases). V was pared by 5 bases and J by 6 bases, with 20 bases between. The germline gives CDR1 MGHRA, CDR2 YSYEKL. The CDR3 totals 15 residues. CDR3 sequence (DNA): TGCGCCAGCAGCTTAAGCGCGGGGAGCCTCCGCGAGCAGTACTTC. It is translated as CASSLSAGSLREQYF.

The CDR3 loop is CASSQGRQRGTDTQYF. The CDR3 DNA sequence: TGCGCCAGCAGCCAAGGACGGCAGCGGGGCACAGATACGCAGTATTTT. The chain uses TRBV4-1 and TRBJ2-3; a weak D match, TRBD2 (6 bases). Germline CDR1 and CDR2: MGHRA and YSYEKL. V was trimmed by 1 base and J by 1 base, leaving 12 bases between them. The CDR3 covers 16 residues.

This clonotype was counted many times. The rearrangement links TRBV11-3 to TRBJ2-7; the D is unclear. This CDR3 is 13 amino acids long. V lost 4 bases to trimming and J lost 6 bases, with 13 bases between them. Germline V gene data show CDR1 as SGHNT and CDR2 as YENEEA. CDR3 nucleotide sequence: TGTGCCAGCAGCTCCGGACCTACTACCGAGCAGTACTTC. Residues: CASSSGPTTEQYF.

This clonotype was observed a handful of times. The chain has TRBV7-9 and TRBJ2-3, with D hard to call. Germline CDR1 and CDR2: SEHNR and FQNEAQ (reference sequence). V was trimmed by 1 base and J by 1 base, leaving 12 bases between them. The CDR3 extends over 16 amino acids. CDR3 region: CASSLGLLGGTDTQYF. As DNA, the CDR3 is TGTGCCAGCAGCTTAGGGCTCTTAGGCGGCACAGATACGCAGTATTTT.

On this clonotype: This may arise from a read error, as a much more abundant clone is one base away. The V gene is TRBV20-1, the J gene TRBJ2-7; no clear D gene. The ends were cut back, 5 bases at V and 2 bases at J, with 7 bases in the middle. The CDR3 consists of 11 residues. Germline V gene lookup returns CDR1 DFQATT and CDR2 SNEGSKA (reference sequence). In nucleotides, the CDR3 is TGCAGTGCTGGTGACCCCTACGAGCAGTACTTC. Its translation is CSAGDPYEQYF.

This clonotype was found many times. The chain uses TRBV5-6 and TRBJ2-5; D uncertain. Germline V lookup: CDR1 SGHDT, CDR2 YYEEEE. This CDR3 is built from 12 residues. V was cut by 4 bases and J by 13 bases, with 17 bases left in between. CDR3 region: CASSPADQRWYF. DNA for the CDR3: TGTGCCAGCAGCCCTGCGGACCAAAGATGGTACTTC.